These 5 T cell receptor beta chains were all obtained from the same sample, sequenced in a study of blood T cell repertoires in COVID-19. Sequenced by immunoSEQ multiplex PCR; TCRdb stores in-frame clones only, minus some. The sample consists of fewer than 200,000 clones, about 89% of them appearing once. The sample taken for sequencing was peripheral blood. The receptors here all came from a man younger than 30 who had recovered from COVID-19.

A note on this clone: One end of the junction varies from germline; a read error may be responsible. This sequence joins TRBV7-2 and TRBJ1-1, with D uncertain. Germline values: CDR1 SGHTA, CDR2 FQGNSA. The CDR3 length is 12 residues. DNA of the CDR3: TGTGCCAGCACCTTAATGAGGGCCGAAGCTTTCTTT. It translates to CASTLMRAEAFF.

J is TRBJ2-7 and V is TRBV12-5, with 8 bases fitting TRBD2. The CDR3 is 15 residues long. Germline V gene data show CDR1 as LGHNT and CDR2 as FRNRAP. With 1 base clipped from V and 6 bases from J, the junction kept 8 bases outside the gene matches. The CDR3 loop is CASGLGTSGRGEQYF. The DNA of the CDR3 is TGTGCTAGTGGTTTGGGTACCAGCGGGAGAGGCGAGCAGTACTTC.

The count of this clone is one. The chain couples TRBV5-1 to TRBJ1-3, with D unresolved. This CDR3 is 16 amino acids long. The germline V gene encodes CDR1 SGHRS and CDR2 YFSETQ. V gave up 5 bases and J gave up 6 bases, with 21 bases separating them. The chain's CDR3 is CASRGGTSHGLNTIYF. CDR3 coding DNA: TGCGCCAGCAGAGGCGGAACCTCCCATGGTTTAAACACCATATATTTT.

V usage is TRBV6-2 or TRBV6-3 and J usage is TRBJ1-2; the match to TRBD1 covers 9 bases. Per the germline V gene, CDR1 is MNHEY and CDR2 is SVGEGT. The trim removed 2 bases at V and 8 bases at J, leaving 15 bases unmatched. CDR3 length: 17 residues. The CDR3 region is CASSYPEAGTGSLGYTF. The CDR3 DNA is TGTGCCAGCAGTTACCCTGAGGCCGGGACAGGGTCCTTGGGCTACACCTTC.

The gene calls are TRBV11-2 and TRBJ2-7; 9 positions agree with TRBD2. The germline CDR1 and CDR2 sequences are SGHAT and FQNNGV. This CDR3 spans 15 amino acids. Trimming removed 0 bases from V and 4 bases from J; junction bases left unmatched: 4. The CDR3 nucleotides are TGTGCCAGCAGCTTAGAGAATAGCGGGGGTTACGAGCAGTACTTC. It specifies CASSLENSGGYEQYF.